Below are 26 T cell receptor beta chains sequenced from a single sample in a study of molecular identifiers for immune sequencing clone quantification. Each CDR3 protein gets one entry after TCRdb re-called the PCR reads with MiXCR. The sample carries fewer than 350,000 distinct CDR3 sequences, about a fifth recorded once. The sample comprised naive CD8+ T cells from blood, with Jurkat cell RNA spiked in. The subset here: FACS-sorted CD8+CD4-CCR7+CD45RA+ naive T cells. The receptors here all came from a human donor in good health. Some libraries in this study had Jurkat cell RNA spiked in.

This clonotype showed up just a few times. The CDR3 sequence: CASRPSGGTPNQPQHF. The CDR3 nucleotides read TGTGCCAGCAGACCATCAGGGGGGACACCAAATCAGCCCCAGCATTTT. The rearrangement joins TRBV6-2 or TRBV6-3 to TRBJ1-5; 7 positions agree with TRBD1. The V and J ends lost 6 bases and 4 bases, in that order; junction bases with no gene match: 12. This CDR3 has 16 amino acids. Germline V CDR1 and CDR2: MNHEY, SVGEGT.

This clonotype occurred many times. The genes are TRBV30 and TRBJ2-1, with no clear D. The CDR3 covers 12 residues. The germline V and J ends were trimmed by 0 bases and 5 bases, with 5 bases remaining between them. Germline V lookup: CDR1 GTSNPN, CDR2 SVGIG (reference sequence). The CDR3 loop reads CAWSVGHNEQFF. As DNA, the CDR3 is TGTGCCTGGAGTGTAGGTCACAATGAGCAGTTCTTC.

Concerning this clonotype: The CDR3 does not close with the conserved phenylalanine or tryptophan, likely indicating a read error. The chain links TRBV20-1 to TRBJ1-6; possibly TRBD1 for D (6 bases). The CDR3 spans 17 residues. CDR1 is DFQATT, CDR2 SNEGSKA, per germline (reference sequence). The CDR3 loop is CSARGGRGRSYNTPLHS. CDR3 nucleotide sequence: TGCAGTGCTAGAGGGGGCAGGGGACGGTCCTATAATACACCCCTCCACTCT.

In its sample, this clonotype was seen many times. The junction departs from germline at one end; a sequencing error may be responsible. V gene TRBV3-1 combines with J gene TRBJ2-7; D may match TRBD1 or TRBD2 (6 bases each). Germline V lookup: CDR1 LGHDT, CDR2 YNNKEL (reference sequence). The CDR3 totals 14 residues. The CDR3 loop reads CASSQSGATYEQYF. For the CDR3, the DNA is TGCGCCAGCAGCCAATCGGGGGCTACCTACGAGCAGTACTTC.

At least ten counts were recorded for this clonotype. The chain recombines TRBV4-1 with TRBJ1-5, with a weak D call TRBD1 (5 bases). Germline CDR1 MGHRA, CDR2 YSYEKL. The CDR3 has 18 amino acids. The germline V and J ends were trimmed by 2 bases and 4 bases, with 21 bases remaining between them. Here the CDR3 reads CASSQISLTGTANQPQHF. The CDR3 coding sequence is TGCGCCAGCAGCCAAATTTCCCTAACGGGGACCGCGAATCAGCCCCAGCATTTT.

Concerning this clonotype: This could be a read error, since a much larger clone is one nucleotide away. J is TRBJ2-7 and V is TRBV20-1; TRBD2 matches at 16 bases. The CDR3 is 17 residues long. V lost 6 bases, J lost 0 bases, and 8 bases stayed unmatched. CDR1 DFQATT and CDR2 SNEGSKA come from the germline V gene (reference sequence). CDR3 nucleotides: TGCAGTGCAACCGGGACTAGCGGGGGGGCGAGCTCCTACGAGCAGTACTTC. This codes for CSATGTSGGASSYEQYF.

This clonotype has ten or more counts. The chain joins TRBV6-5 to TRBJ1-2; no firm D call. There are 13 residues in the CDR3. The V end lost 3 bases, the J end lost 8 bases, and 13 bases lay between the germline ends. Germline CDR1 MNHEY, CDR2 SVGAGI. Here the CDR3 reads CASSYGGAIGYTF. The CDR3 DNA is TGTGCCAGCAGTTATGGCGGAGCGATAGGCTACACCTTC.

This clonotype was seen repeatedly, ten times or more. This chain connects TRBV5-1 to TRBJ2-7; no firm D call. Trimming stripped 0 bases from V and 0 bases from J, with 10 bases between. Germline CDR1 is SGHRS and CDR2 is YFSETQ. CDR3 length equals 15 residues. CDR3 protein: CASSLGHRSSYEQYF. CDR3 sequence (DNA): TGCGCCAGCAGCTTGGGGCATAGGAGCTCCTACGAGCAGTACTTC.

This clonotype has ten or more counts. Germline is not matched at one junction end, which may reflect a read error. The J gene is TRBJ2-5, the V gene TRBV5-1; unclear D gene. CDR3 size: 13 residues. Germline assignment: CDR1 SGHRS and CDR2 YFSETQ. The CDR3 protein is CASSLEQQETQYF. As DNA, the CDR3 is TGTGCCAGCAGTTTAGAACAGCAAGAGACCCAGTACTTC.

Ten or more counts support this clonotype. The chain links TRBV6-2 or TRBV6-3 to TRBJ1-2, with D perhaps TRBD1 (6 bases). Germline loops: CDR1 MNHEY, CDR2 SVGEGT. V was pared by 2 bases and J by 3 bases, with 10 bases between. The CDR3 has 14 residues. CDR3 DNA sequence: TGTGCCAGCAGTTACGGGGGCGAGTACTATGGCTACACCTTC. This sequence encodes CASSYGGEYYGYTF.

CDR3: CASSLPGRGGMGTQYF. CDR3 nucleotides: TGTGCCAGCAGCTTACCGGGACGCGGGGGTATGGGTACGCAGTATTTT. The chain combines TRBV7-9 with TRBJ2-3; 7 nucleotides line up with TRBD2. Germline CDR1 SEHNR, CDR2 FQNEAQ (reference sequence). Germline trimming cut 2 bases from V and 8 bases from J; bases unmatched to any gene: 13. This CDR3 is built from 16 residues. Full variable domain (outside the CDR3, taken from reference TRBV7-9 and TRBJ2-3): DTGVSQNPRHKITKRGQNVTFRCDPISEHNRLYWYRQTLGQGPEFLTYFQNEAQLEKSRLLSDRFSAERPKGSFSTLEIQRTEQGDSAMYLCASSLPGRGGMGTQYFGPGTRLTVL.

This clonotype was detected ten times or more. This chain links TRBV9 with TRBJ2-2; D uncertain. CDR3 length equals 15 residues. From germline, CDR1 is SGDLS and CDR2 YYNGEE. The germline V and J ends were trimmed by 6 bases and 0 bases, with 12 bases remaining between them. The CDR3 DNA reads TGTGCCAGCAACCCGGGCTCCGCGAACACCGGGGAGCTGTTTTTT. Its protein is CASNPGSANTGELFF.

On this clonotype: Being one base from a much bigger clone, this may be a read error. The chain employs TRBV12-3 or TRBV12-4 and TRBJ2-3; 8 positions agree with TRBD2. This CDR3 is 17 amino acids long. Trimming took 3 bases from V and 1 from J; bases not matched to a gene: 9. CDR3 region: CASSLGVAGPGTDTQYF. The DNA of the CDR3 is TGTGCCAGCAGTTTGGGGGTAGCGGGACCAGGCACAGATACGCAGTATTTT.

This clonotype has a count of ten or more. J is TRBJ2-3 and V is TRBV12-5; 13 bases map to TRBD2. The CDR3 covers 18 residues. CDR1 is LGHNT, CDR2 FRNRAP, per germline. V lost 7 bases and J lost 6; bases outside the gene matches: 16. The CDR3 DNA follows: TGTGCTAGTGAGGGGGGGACTAGCGGGGCTCTAATCCGGGATACGCAGTATTTT. It is translated as CASEGGTSGALIRDTQYF. Using reference TRBV12-5 and TRBJ2-3 for the parts outside the CDR3, the full variable domain is DARVTQTPRHKVTEMGQEVTMRCQPILGHNTVFWYRQTMMQGLELLAYFRNRAPLDDSGMPKDRFSAEMPDATLATLKIQPSEPRDSAVYFCASEGGTSGALIRDTQYFGPGTRLTVL.

This chain links TRBV9 with TRBJ2-3; 10 bases agree with TRBD2. The CDR3 sequence is 15 residues long. Germline trimming cut 2 bases from V and 4 bases from J; bases unmatched to any gene: 4. Germline V gene lookup returns CDR1 SGDLS and CDR2 YYNGEE. The CDR3 bases are TGTGCCAGCAGCGTGGGACTAGCGAGCTCAGATACGCAGTATTTT. Translation: CASSVGLASSDTQYF.

As concerns this clonotype: This may come from a read error, since a much larger clone is one base off. The chain recombines TRBV29-1 with TRBJ2-3; unclear D gene. The CDR3 contains 13 residues. Germline lookup yields CDR1 SQVTM and CDR2 ANQGSEA. CDR3 amino acids: CGVDLAITDTQYF. Written as DNA, the CDR3 is TGCGGCGTTGATCTGGCAATCACAGATACGCAGTATTTT.

As to this clonotype: A much larger clone differs by one base, so this may be a read error. The gene calls are TRBV11-2 and TRBJ2-7, with 11 positions matching TRBD1. Per the germline V gene, CDR1 is SGHAT and CDR2 is FQNNGV. CDR3 size: 15 residues. Germline trimming cut 1 base from V and 7 bases from J; bases unmatched to any gene: 6. CDR3 sequence: CASSLVGQGVREQYF. Here the CDR3 DNA reads TGTGCCAGCAGCTTAGTGGGACAGGGGGTGAGGGAGCAGTACTTC.

In its sample, this clonotype was seen a few times. J is TRBJ1-1 and V is TRBV15; D is possibly TRBD1 (5 bases). V shed 0 bases and J shed 4 bases, with 9 bases lying between them. The CDR3 runs to 14 residues. Germline V gives CDR1 LNHNV, CDR2 YYDKDF (reference sequence). This chain's CDR3 is CATSRDLGVTEAFF. The CDR3 DNA sequence: TGTGCCACCAGCAGAGATCTGGGGGTCACTGAAGCTTTCTTT.

This clonotype occurred a few times. With a much larger clone just one base away, this may be a read error. Given the absence of the conserved phenylalanine or tryptophan at the CDR3 end, a read error is likely. J is TRBJ2-5 and V is TRBV13, with no clear D. The germline V and J ends were trimmed by 4 bases and 4 bases, with 10 bases remaining between them. This CDR3 spans 13 amino acids. CDR1 is PRHDT, CDR2 FYEKMQ, per germline (reference sequence). Here the CDR3 reads CASSSNGVETQYL. CDR3 DNA sequence: TGTGCCAGCAGCTCCAATGGGGTAGAGACCCAGTACCTC.

At least ten counts were recorded for this clonotype. The chain carries TRBV2 and TRBJ2-5, with 8 bases matching TRBD1. This CDR3 contains 19 residues. Trimming at V came to 3 bases and at J to 0 bases, leaving 15 bases not matched to a gene. Germline V gene lookup returns CDR1 SNHLY and CDR2 FYNNEI. CDR3 nucleotides: TGTGCCAGCAGTGAGCGGACAGGGAATGGGTCCCCGTACCAAGAGACCCAGTACTTC. Amino acid sequence: CASSERTGNGSPYQETQYF.

This clonotype was seen repeatedly, ten times or more. CDR3 nucleotides: TGTGCCAGCAGTTTAATCCACGGAGTTTCCGAGCAGTACTTC. Its translation: CASSLIHGVSEQYF. The rearrangement joins TRBV27 to TRBJ2-7; no definite D call. Germline lookup yields CDR1 MNHEY and CDR2 SMNVEV (reference sequence). The V end lost 2 bases, the J end lost 6 bases, and 14 bases lay between the germline ends. The CDR3 covers 14 residues.

Many counts were recorded for this clonotype. V and J are TRBV7-9 and TRBJ2-7, with D possibly being TRBD2 (6 bases). Trimming shortened V by 5 bases and J by 2 bases, and 13 bases separated the two germline ends. Germline CDR1 SEHNR, CDR2 FQNEAQ (reference sequence). The CDR3 runs to 14 residues. The CDR3: CASSPAGTTYEQYF. DNA for the CDR3: TGTGCCAGCAGCCCAGCGGGCACGACCTACGAGCAGTACTTC.

The chain joins TRBV30 to TRBJ2-7; the D is unclear. This CDR3 is 15 amino acids long. Germline V gene lookup returns CDR1 GTSNPN and CDR2 SVGIG (reference sequence). V shed 1 base and J shed 2 bases, with 15 bases lying between them. The CDR3 region is CAWSDGSSRTYEQYF. In DNA form, the CDR3 reads TGTGCCTGGAGTGACGGGTCATCAAGAACCTACGAGCAGTACTTC.

This clonotype showed up many times. DNA of the CDR3: TGTGCCAGTAGCCTACAGGGAAATCAGTACTTC. It specifies CASSLQGNQYF. The chain recombines TRBV19 with TRBJ2-4; D may be TRBD1 (6 bases). V lost 6 bases, J lost 12 bases, and 12 bases lay in between. The CDR3 consists of 11 residues. Germline loops: CDR1 LNHDA, CDR2 SQIVND (reference sequence).

This clonotype has only a few counts. The rearrangement joins TRBV10-2 to TRBJ2-5, with TRBD1 matching over 10 bases. Per germline, CDR1 WSHSY and CDR2 SAAADI. V dropped 1 base and J dropped 3; count of bases not matched to a gene: 2. The CDR3 spans 15 residues. The CDR3 reads CASSEFGTGEETQYF. CDR3 coding DNA: TGCGCCAGCAGTGAGTTTGGGACAGGGGAAGAGACCCAGTACTTC.

V and J are TRBV14 and TRBJ2-1, with D perhaps TRBD2 (6 bases). CDR3 length: 15 amino acids. Trimming stripped 0 bases from V and 4 bases from J, with 10 bases between. Germline V gives CDR1 SGHDN, CDR2 FVKESK. The CDR3 reads CASSQDLARYNEQFF. CDR3 bases: TGTGCCAGCAGCCAAGATCTAGCGAGATACAATGAGCAGTTCTTC.